Following are 10 T cell receptor beta chains from one sample sequenced in a study of blood T cell repertoires in COVID-19. Using immunoSEQ multiplex PCR, the repertoire was profiled, and TCRdb retains in-frame clones only, with some absent. The sample contains tens of thousands of clones, around 80% of which appear only once. What was sequenced was peripheral blood. The receptors derive from a woman over 75 with acute or convalescent COVID-19.

The V call is TRBV6-6, the J call TRBJ1-2; the D gene is possibly TRBD1 (5 bases). Germline lookup yields CDR1 MNHNY and CDR2 SVGAGI (reference sequence). V was trimmed by 4 bases and J by 2 bases, leaving 14 bases between them. There are 15 residues in the CDR3. In DNA form, the CDR3 reads TGTGCCAGCAGTTTCGAACTAAGGGGAAACTATGGCTACACCTTC. Protein product: CASSFELRGNYGYTF.

The chain joins TRBV5-6 to TRBJ2-2; 7 nucleotides agree with TRBD1. Germline lookup yields CDR1 SGHDT and CDR2 YYEEEE. This CDR3 has 15 amino acids. J lost 2 bases, V lost 4 bases, and 5 bases had no gene match. CDR3 coding DNA: TGTGCCAGCAGCATGGGACAGATCAACACCGGGGAGCTGTTTTTT. As protein: CASSMGQINTGELFF.

The CDR3 region is CSASVQGRTDTQYF. Written as DNA, the CDR3 is TGCAGTGCTAGTGTTCAGGGTCGCACAGATACGCAGTATTTT. The chain joins TRBV20-1 to TRBJ2-3; D perhaps matches TRBD1 (5 bases). Trimming removed 3 bases from V and 1 base from J, with 11 bases in between. CDR3 length: 14 residues. CDR1 is DFQATT, CDR2 SNEGSKA, per germline (reference sequence).

The DNA for the CDR3 is TGTGCCAGCAGCGTAGTAACAGGGATGAACACTGAAGCTTTCTTT. Its protein product is CASSVVTGMNTEAFF. The J gene is TRBJ1-1, the V gene TRBV9, with D possibly being TRBD1 (6 bases). Germline loops: CDR1 SGDLS, CDR2 YYNGEE. The CDR3 runs to 15 residues. V gave up 0 bases and J gave up 0 bases, with 9 bases separating them.

The chain uses TRBV18 and TRBJ2-5; D possibly corresponds to TRBD1 (5 bases). CDR3 length: 14 amino acids. CDR1 and CDR2 from the germline V gene are KGHSH and LQKENI. V was trimmed by 2 bases and J by 4 bases, leaving 11 bases between them. CDR3 loop: CASSPMAGRETQYF. For the CDR3, the DNA is TGTGCCAGCTCACCAATGGCAGGGCGAGAGACCCAGTACTTC.

The chain is built from TRBV7-6 and TRBJ1-5; no clear D. V was trimmed by 1 base and J by 0 bases, leaving 7 bases between them. Germline CDR1 SGHVS, CDR2 FNYEAQ. CDR3 length: 15 amino acids. The CDR3 here is CASSLDSNSNQPQHF. DNA for the CDR3: TGTGCCAGCAGCTTAGACAGCAATAGCAATCAGCCCCAGCATTTT. Drawing the rest from reference TRBV7-6 and TRBJ1-5, the complete variable domain is GAGVSQSPRYKVTKRGQDVALRCDPISGHVSLYWYRQALGQGPEFLTYFNYEAQQDKSGLPNDRFSAERPEGSISTLTIQRTEQRDSAMYRCASSLDSNSNQPQHFGDGTRLSIL.

The CDR3 here is CASSSRQGRGEKLFF. CDR3 sequence (DNA): TGTGCCAGCAGCTCCAGACAGGGCCGGGGTGAAAAACTGTTTTTT. V and J are TRBV11-2 and TRBJ1-4; TRBD1 matches at 7 bases. The CDR3 contains 15 residues. Per germline, CDR1 SGHAT and CDR2 FQNNGV. Losses at the gene ends were 4 bases for V and 7 bases for J; bases not matched to a gene: 9.

The rearrangement links TRBV4-1 to TRBJ2-7; 11 bases match TRBD2. The CDR3 covers 15 residues. Per the germline V gene, CDR1 is MGHRA and CDR2 is YSYEKL. V shed 6 bases, J shed 4 bases, and the junction held 8 bases outside the gene matches. In DNA, the CDR3 is TGCGCCAGCAGTCCCGGACTAGCGGGCCTATACGAGCAGTACTTC. Protein product: CASSPGLAGLYEQYF.

This rearrangement joins TRBV6-6 to TRBJ2-5; D gene ambiguous. V was shortened by 4 bases and J by 5 bases, with 8 bases between the two germline ends. Germline CDR1 reads MNHNY; CDR2 reads SVGAGI (reference sequence). This CDR3 region has 12 residues. CDR3 nucleotide sequence: TGTGCCAGCAGTTCAACTGTCGAGACCCAGTACTTC. This sequence encodes CASSSTVETQYF.

This chain joins TRBV5-6 and TRBJ2-1; the D is unclear. The ends were cut back, 4 bases at V and 4 bases at J, with 9 bases in the middle. The CDR3 loop spans 13 amino acids. Germline-derived CDR1 and CDR2 are SGHDT and YYEEEE. The CDR3 bases are TGTGCCAGCAGCAGCTCCCCATACAATGAGCAGTTCTTC. Its translation is CASSSSPYNEQFF.